This T cell receptor beta chain stems from a study of cytomegalovirus exposure and HLA in healthy donors. Study findings and constraints: Among the sequence variants, a highly shared cluster was likely an artifact of sequencing. Segments of the TCR beta V type were, in most cases, productive about 87% or about 30% of the time in an earlier analysis.

CDR1 and CDR2 (germline): SEHNR, FQNEAQ (reference sequence). Trimming stripped 6 bases from V and 4 bases from J, with 15 bases between. The CDR3 is 15 amino acids. As regards this clone: Its antigen remains unidentified.

The PCR had 60 Vbeta and 13 Jbeta primers. Some clones are missing from TCRdb's copy, which holds only in-frame ones; the method was immunoSEQ multiplex PCR. The sample includes about 160,000 clones, around 88% of them seen just once. Sample: PBMCs. This receptor was taken from a woman aged 25 to 39 in good health and CMV-seronegative. The rearrangement links TRBV7-9 to TRBJ2-2, with D possibly TRBD2 on 6 matching bases. The CDR3 coding sequence is TGTGCCAGCAGTTACCTGGGACTGTTCACCGGGGAGCTGTTTTTT. It translates to CASSYLGLFTGELFF.